Here is one T cell receptor beta chain with its context. Its antigen is as yet unknown. These data come from a study of post-analysis software for immune sequencing data. TCR beta cDNA libraries had unique molecular identifiers. From the PCR reads, TCRdb called clonotypes with MiXCR, one entry per CDR3 protein. The data hold approximately 730,000 distinct CDR3 sequences, with roughly 29% observed a single time. Study-wide findings and caveats: Comparison of patients with controls showed 4 to 6 TRBV segments more frequent in patients, TRBV5-6, TRBV5-1 and TRBV20-1 among them. Diversity measured as normalized Chao1 was significantly lower in multiple sclerosis patients than in controls.

Germline V lookup: CDR1 KGHSH, CDR2 LQKENI. V gave up 2 bases and J gave up 7 bases; unmatched junction bases: 8. The CDR3 runs to 15 residues. V gene TRBV18 combines with J gene TRBJ2-1, with TRBD2 matching over 7 bases. The clonotype was recovered from a girl aged 10 to 17 with multiple sclerosis. The material sequenced was blood. Here the CDR3 DNA reads TGTGCCAGCTCACCAGAGGCGGGAGTGGGGAATGAGCAGTTCTTC. Translated, it gives CASSPEAGVGNEQFF.